These 13 T cell receptor beta chains share one sample of origin, sequenced in a study of shared clonotypes between healthy human individuals. The table came from immunoSEQ multiplex PCR; TCRdb's copy has only in-frame clones and leaves some out. The repertoire has approximately 2,000,000 clones, around 93% of them found once; the top ten carry around 0.38%. The material sequenced was naive CD4+ T cells from PBMCs. Indicated subset: CD45RA+ positively selected. Receptor source: a man between 18 and 29 years old in good health. Some clones in this sample may be carry-over from other donors' samples.

The chain employs TRBV28 and TRBJ1-3; D may be TRBD1 (5 bases). Trimming shortened V by 0 bases and J by 3 bases, and 15 bases separated the two germline ends. The CDR3 contains 17 residues. From germline, CDR1 is MDHEN and CDR2 SYDVKM. In DNA form, the CDR3 reads TGTGCCAGCAGTTTATGGGGCGGGCAGGGACTTGGAAACACCATATATTTT. Amino acids: CASSLWGGQGLGNTIYF.

The rearrangement joins TRBV6-1 to TRBJ2-2, with 7 bases aligning to TRBD1. CDR1 is MNHNS and CDR2 is SASEGT in the germline V gene. The ends lost 8 bases at V and 8 bases at J; junction bases unmatched: 14. CDR3 length: 15 amino acids. The CDR3 region is CASGLEGGALGELFF. CDR3 DNA: TGTGCCAGCGGCCTTGAAGGGGGCGCATTAGGGGAGCTGTTTTTT.

V usage is TRBV7-2 and J usage is TRBJ2-7; tentative D call: TRBD1 (6 bases). Trimming took 5 bases from V and 0 from J, leaving 11 bases between them. The CDR3 has 14 residues. Germline-derived CDR1 and CDR2 are SGHTA and FQGNSA. The CDR3: CASSTQGSSYEQYF. The DNA of the CDR3 is TGTGCCAGCAGCACACAGGGAAGCTCCTACGAGCAGTACTTC. Using reference TRBV7-2 and TRBJ2-7 for the parts outside the CDR3, the full variable domain is GAGVSQSPSNKVTEKGKDVELRCDPISGHTALYWYRQSLGQGLEFLIYFQGNSAPDKSGLPSDRFSAERTGGSVSTLTIQRTQQEDSAVYLCASSTQGSSYEQYFGPGTRLTVT.

The rearrangement joins TRBV5-5 to TRBJ2-1; no firm D call. Germline CDR1 SGHKS, CDR2 YYEKEE (reference sequence). The CDR3 totals 16 residues. Deletions cut 1 base from V and 0 bases from J, with 11 bases between. As DNA, the CDR3 is TGTGCCAGCAGCTTGCTGCCGGCTAGCTCCTACAATGAGCAGTTCTTC. It codes for CASSLLPASSYNEQFF.

The chain has TRBV5-1 and TRBJ2-7; D possibly corresponds to TRBD1 (5 bases). The length of the CDR3 is 15 residues. Germline CDR1 and CDR2: SGHRS and YFSETQ. The V end lost 5 bases, the J end lost 1 base, and 16 bases lay between the germline ends. CDR3 nucleotides: TGCGCCAGCAGTCAGGGCAGCTATGCTTCCTACGAGCAGTACTTC. It encodes CASSQGSYASYEQYF.

This sequence joins TRBV6-1 and TRBJ2-7; D possibly corresponds to TRBD2 (6 bases). Germline CDR1 and CDR2: MNHNS and SASEGT. The CDR3 has 16 residues. The V end lost 4 bases, the J end lost 2 bases, and 18 bases lay between the germline ends. The CDR3 loop is CASSGRTKAGPYEQYF. CDR3 nucleotide sequence: TGTGCCAGCAGTGGGCGGACTAAAGCGGGCCCCTACGAGCAGTACTTC.

The chain carries TRBV7-2 and TRBJ2-1, with D hard to call. The CDR3 covers 13 residues. V was clipped by 4 bases and J by 4 bases, with 8 bases between them. Germline V gene sequence: CDR1 SGHTA, CDR2 FQGNSA. The CDR3 here is CASSSPNYNEQFF. The DNA of the CDR3 is TGTGCCAGCAGCTCCCCCAATTACAATGAGCAGTTCTTC.

The chain combines TRBV29-1 with TRBJ1-2, with D unclear. From germline, CDR1 is SQVTM and CDR2 ANQGSEA. CDR3 length equals 14 residues. Trimming took 0 bases from V and 5 from J, leaving 13 bases between them. CDR3 loop: CSVEDTEGAYGYTF. Written as DNA, the CDR3 is TGCAGCGTTGAAGATACCGAGGGCGCGTATGGCTACACCTTC.

This chain connects TRBV5-4 to TRBJ2-7, with D possibly being TRBD1 or TRBD2 (5 bases each). The CDR3 sequence is 17 residues long. V was trimmed by 6 bases and J by 0 bases, leaving 22 bases between them. The germline CDR1 and CDR2 sequences are SGHNT and YYREEE (reference sequence). The CDR3 region has the DNA TGTGCCAGCATGGACAAAACCGGGACGAAGAGCTCCTACGAGCAGTACTTC. This encodes CASMDKTGTKSSYEQYF.

V usage is TRBV5-1 and J usage is TRBJ2-5; 9 bases fit TRBD1. V was pared by 4 bases and J by 1 base, with 14 bases of the junction left unmatched. The CDR3 loop spans 18 amino acids. Germline V gives CDR1 SGHRS, CDR2 YFSETQ. Written as DNA, the CDR3 is TGCGCCAGCAGCCCCGACGGGACAGGGTGGGGGGTCCAAGAGACCCAGTACTTC. It is translated as CASSPDGTGWGVQETQYF.

This chain uses TRBV5-1 with TRBJ2-7; the D is unclear. The V and J ends lost 2 bases and 0 bases respectively, with 9 bases between them. The CDR3 has 14 amino acids. Germline V gives CDR1 SGHRS, CDR2 YFSETQ. This CDR3 is CASSFQSSSYEQYF. For the CDR3, the DNA is TGCGCCAGCAGCTTTCAGAGCAGCTCCTACGAGCAGTACTTC.

This chain connects TRBV27 to TRBJ2-7, with 7 bases identical to TRBD1. Germline CDR1 reads MNHEY; CDR2 reads SMNVEV (reference sequence). CDR3 length: 16 amino acids. V gave up 0 bases and J gave up 6 bases; unmatched junction bases: 11. The CDR3 loop is CASSLSSTGRDREQYF. The CDR3 nucleotides are TGTGCCAGCAGTTTATCATCGACAGGGCGAGATCGCGAGCAGTACTTC.

V and J are TRBV28 and TRBJ1-1, with a possible D match to TRBD1 (6 bases). Germline V gene lookup returns CDR1 MDHEN and CDR2 SYDVKM. This CDR3 has 15 amino acids. Trimming took off 5 bases at V and 4 bases at J, with 17 bases between the two ends. CDR3 loop: CASSPPRQAGTEAFF. DNA for the CDR3: TGTGCCAGCAGTCCCCCTCGACAGGCTGGCACTGAAGCTTTCTTT.